Listed below are T cell receptor beta chains from one sample, sequenced in a study of blood T cells in healthy people across ages. From the 5' RACE reads, TCRdb called clonotypes with MiXCR, one entry per CDR3 protein. This sample yields 650,000 to 800,000 distinct CDR3 sequences, of which 40% to 65% are seen a single time; 13% belongs to the top ten. The sample taken for sequencing was blood. These receptors were collected from a woman of 80 years or more in good health. CDR3s include the opening cysteine and the closing phenylalanine or tryptophan.

j_call: TRBJ1-4; v_call: TRBV11-2; cdr3_aa: CASSLGCQLDEKLFF
j_call: TRBJ2-7; v_call: TRBV20-1; cdr3_aa: CSARDMGQGAQEQYF
j_call: TRBJ2-5; v_call: TRBV12-3/TRBV12-4; cdr3_aa: CASSTGTSGGAQETQYF
j_call: TRBJ2-7; v_call: TRBV21-1; cdr3_aa: CASSQAGAGEQYF
j_call: TRBJ1-6; v_call: TRBV12-3/TRBV12-4; cdr3_aa: CASSLQQPPLHF
j_call: TRBJ2-1; v_call: TRBV7-2; cdr3_aa: CASSWTSGSGDEQFF
j_call: TRBJ2-5; v_call: TRBV5-1; cdr3_aa: CASSLRGSGVKETQYF
j_call: TRBJ2-1; v_call: TRBV20-1; cdr3_aa: CSAPRTGTVLYNEQFF
j_call: TRBJ2-2; v_call: TRBV5-1; cdr3_aa: CASSVKGAGELFF
j_call: TRBJ2-5; v_call: TRBV7-2; cdr3_aa: CASSLVVQGTVQYF
j_call: NA; v_call: TRBV18; cdr3_aa: CASAPGQNYEQYF
j_call: TRBJ1-5; v_call: TRBV12-3/TRBV12-4; cdr3_aa: CASSSPGQGIQPQHF
j_call: TRBJ2-7; v_call: TRBV20-1; cdr3_aa: CSASKASAYEQYF
j_call: TRBJ1-5; v_call: TRBV6-5; cdr3_aa: CASSYLRGGPRHF
j_call: TRBJ2-1; v_call: TRBV4-1; cdr3_aa: CASSHGGLAGWNEQFF
j_call: TRBJ2-1; v_call: TRBV9; cdr3_aa: CASSLMGLASHEQFF
j_call: TRBJ1-5; v_call: TRBV5-1; cdr3_aa: CASSHDGGDNQPQHF
j_call: TRBJ2-4; v_call: TRBV4-1; cdr3_aa: CASSLLAGAKKNIQYF
j_call: TRBJ2-7; v_call: TRBV5-1; cdr3_aa: CASSLGGAESYEQYF
j_call: TRBJ2-7; v_call: TRBV12-3/TRBV12-4; cdr3_aa: CAAVLAGQDTYEQYF
j_call: TRBJ1-1; v_call: TRBV7-2; cdr3_aa: CASSLAGASGGAFF
j_call: TRBJ2-3; v_call: TRBV20-1; cdr3_aa: CSAYLSPSGTDTQYF
j_call: TRBJ2-2; v_call: TRBV5-1; cdr3_aa: CASSLIGQGATGELFF
j_call: TRBJ2-5; v_call: TRBV29-1; cdr3_aa: CSVEGLVLRGETQYF
j_call: TRBJ1-6; v_call: TRBV20-1; cdr3_aa: CSASGGQGSPLHF
j_call: TRBJ2-3; v_call: TRBV12-3/TRBV12-4; cdr3_aa: CASSFGDSSTDTQYF
j_call: TRBJ2-5; v_call: TRBV19; cdr3_aa: CASMDTGDRETQYF
j_call: NA; v_call: TRBV7-2; cdr3_aa: CASSAEVEQYF
j_call: NA; v_call: TRBV4-1; cdr3_aa: CASSQDWDGLTYEQYF
j_call: TRBJ2-1; v_call: TRBV12-3/TRBV12-4; cdr3_aa: CASSLSFGGTSSYNEQFF
j_call: TRBJ2-1; v_call: TRBV3-1; cdr3_aa: CASSHLANQGNEQFF
j_call: TRBJ2-1; v_call: TRBV19; cdr3_aa: CASSRTSGSFDEQFF
j_call: TRBJ2-6; v_call: TRBV20-1; cdr3_aa: CSARGPGSTGMSSGANVLTF
j_call: TRBJ2-2; v_call: TRBV12-3/TRBV12-4; cdr3_aa: CASSAPGSPLANTGELFF
j_call: TRBJ1-4; v_call: TRBV12-3/TRBV12-4; cdr3_aa: CASSPNLEKLFF
j_call: TRBJ2-1; v_call: TRBV20-1; cdr3_aa: CSARVPGLKNNEQFF
j_call: TRBJ2-7; v_call: TRBV6-6; cdr3_aa: CASSYTSTTGYEQYF
j_call: TRBJ1-2; v_call: TRBV29-1; cdr3_aa: CSGSGSDYGYTF
j_call: TRBJ2-1; v_call: TRBV24-1; cdr3_aa: CATSGLPTGLKNEQFF
j_call: TRBJ2-1; v_call: TRBV4-1; cdr3_aa: CASSQGGRFGDEQFF
j_call: TRBJ2-7; v_call: TRBV20-1; cdr3_aa: CSAREGRVDYEQYF
j_call: TRBJ2-3; v_call: TRBV12-3/TRBV12-4; cdr3_aa: CASSTRTSGPTDTQYF
j_call: TRBJ2-7; v_call: TRBV6-5; cdr3_aa: CASSYATGPIEQYF
j_call: TRBJ1-1; v_call: TRBV20-1; cdr3_aa: CSARDSSTEAFF
j_call: TRBJ2-4; v_call: TRBV7-9; cdr3_aa: CASSLASLTEDKYF
j_call: TRBJ2-3; v_call: TRBV20-1; cdr3_aa: CSARDPLTRDRSTDTQYF
j_call: TRBJ2-3; v_call: TRBV12-3/TRBV12-4; cdr3_aa: CASRGFVQDSDTQYF
j_call: TRBJ2-5; v_call: TRBV7-2; cdr3_aa: CASTQGIQETQYF
j_call: TRBJ1-5; v_call: TRBV20-1; cdr3_aa: CSAFPYRGTGGMGNQPQHF
j_call: TRBJ2-1; v_call: TRBV6-2/TRBV6-3; cdr3_aa: CASSYSPGTPNEQFF
j_call: TRBJ2-5; v_call: TRBV5-1; cdr3_aa: CASSHITSGMEQYF